The clone carrying this TCR beta chain was counted at least ten times. Antigen specificity is unknown. A second PCR of 7 to 11 cycles used a sample-barcoded 5' primer and a J-beta primer mix. Each of the cDNA molecules was tagged by a template-switch adaptor with 12 random nucleotides. In TCRdb, the 5' RACE reads were re-called with MiXCR into one record per CDR3 protein. Of hundreds of thousands of distinct CDR3 sequences in the sample, roughly half are singletons; the top ten hold less than 15%. Germline V gene lookup returns CDR1 SEHNR and CDR2 FQNEAQ (reference sequence). The CDR3 covers 16 residues. V gave up 5 bases and J gave up 1 base, with 15 bases separating them. The data originate from a study of blood T cells in healthy people across ages. Regarding the study as a whole: Long-lived and aged donors differed, with more naive CD4+ cells and higher diversity in the long-lived. Unsorted PBMC input precluded a conclusive naive versus antigen-experienced comparison.

The clonotype was recovered from a woman of 80 years or more in good health. The sequencing sample was made of blood. The genes are TRBV7-9 and TRBJ2-4; D remains unclear. As DNA, the CDR3 is TGTGCCAGCAGCCCTCAAGGCCAGACGGCCAAAAACATTCAGTACTTC. As protein: CASSPQGQTAKNIQYF.